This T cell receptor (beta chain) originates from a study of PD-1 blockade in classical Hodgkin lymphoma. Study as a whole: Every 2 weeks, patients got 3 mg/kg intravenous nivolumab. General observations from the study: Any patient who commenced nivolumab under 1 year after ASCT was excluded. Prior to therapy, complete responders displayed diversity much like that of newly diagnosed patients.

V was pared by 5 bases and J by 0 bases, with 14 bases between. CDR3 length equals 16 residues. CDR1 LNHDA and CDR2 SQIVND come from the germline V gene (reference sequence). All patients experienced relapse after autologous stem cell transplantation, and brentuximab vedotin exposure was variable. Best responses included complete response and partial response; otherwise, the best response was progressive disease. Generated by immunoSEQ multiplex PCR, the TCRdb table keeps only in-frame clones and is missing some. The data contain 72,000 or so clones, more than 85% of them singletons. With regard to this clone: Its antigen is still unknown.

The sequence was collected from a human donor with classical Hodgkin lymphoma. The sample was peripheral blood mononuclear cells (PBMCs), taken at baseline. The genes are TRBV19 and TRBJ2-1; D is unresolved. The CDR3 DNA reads TGTGCCAGTAGTCGTGGCAGACCGAGCTCCTACAATGAGCAGTTCTTC. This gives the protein CASSRGRPSSYNEQFF.